Listed below are T cell receptor beta chains from one sample, sequenced in a study of blood T cell repertoires in COVID-19. The assay was immunoSEQ multiplex PCR, and TCRdb's table has in-frame clones only and misses some. The sample yields 160,000 or so clones, 81% seen once. Sequencing was done on a sample of peripheral blood. These receptors all stem from a man between 60 and 75 years old with active or convalescent COVID-19. The CDR3 runs from the conserved cysteine through the conserved F or W. Fields, in order: clone size, CDR3 length, D gene, J gene, V gene, CDR3 protein, CDR3 DNA. The D gene is left open where the match is weak. Expanded clones get a size class; other rows say once, few or many, or leave the size out.

>.|12|.|TRBJ2-1|TRBV5-1
CASSLPGDEQFF
TGCGCCAGCAGCTTACCCGGGGATGAGCAGTTCTTC
>few|15|.|TRBJ2-7|TRBV6-1
CASSEGQPMTYEQYF
TGTGCCAGCAGTGAAGGACAGCCTATGACCTACGAGCAGTACTTC
>.|15|.|TRBJ2-5|TRBV24-1
CATSDLQGFQETQYF
TGTGCCACCAGTGATTTGCAGGGCTTCCAAGAGACCCAGTACTTC
>few|16|TRBD1|TRBJ2-1|TRBV2
CASSGTGGSSYNEQFF
TGTGCCAGCAGTGGGACAGGGGGGAGCTCCTACAATGAGCAGTTCTTC
>many|11|.|TRBJ1-1|TRBV20-1
CSAADSTEAFF
TGCAGTGCTGCGGACAGCACTGAAGCTTTCTTT
>once|15|TRBD1|TRBJ1-2|TRBV5-4
CASSDRDRANYGYTF
TGTGCCAGCAGCGACCGGGACAGGGCCAACTATGGCTACACCTTC
>.|15|TRBD2|TRBJ2-3|TRBV5-1
CASSSGVQNPDTQYF
TGCGCCAGCAGTAGCGGGGTACAAAACCCGGATACGCAGTATTTT
>.|13|TRBD2|TRBJ2-2|TRBV5-1
CASSSTSAGELFF
TGCGCCAGCAGCTCGACTAGCGCCGGGGAGCTGTTTTTT
>.|16|TRBD1|TRBJ1-1|TRBV5-3
CARSLRTGLSNTEAFF
TGTGCCAGAAGCTTGCGGACAGGCTTATCGAACACTGAAGCTTTCTTT
>.|16|.|TRBJ1-2|TRBV5-1
CASSAPEGRTNYGYTF
TGCGCCAGCAGCGCCCCCGAGGGCAGGACTAACTATGGCTACACCTTC